The next 9 T cell receptor beta chains were all read from a single sample in a study of shared T cell receptors in the human thymus. The assay was immunoSEQ multiplex PCR, and TCRdb's table has in-frame clones only and misses some. The top ten clones hold 0.0094% of a sample with about 660,000 clones, 70% to 90% of them seen once. These records were also assigned to another study, of human thymus T cells.

The sequenced material came from thymocytes. The receptors here all came from a boy in the first two years of life with a congenital heart defect.

This clone was detected once. CDR3 loop: CASSSLHRGHRSNQPQHF. The CDR3 nucleotides are TGTGCCAGTAGTTCACTTCACAGGGGGCATAGGAGCAATCAGCCCCAGCATTTT. V gene TRBV19 combines with J gene TRBJ1-5; 9 bases line up with TRBD1. Germline lookup yields CDR1 LNHDA and CDR2 SQIVND (reference sequence). The CDR3 is 18 residues long. J gave up 1 base and V 5 bases, and 12 bases lay outside the gene matches.

The count of this clone is one. V is TRBV5-6 and J is TRBJ2-5; no definite D call. This CDR3 has 15 residues. CDR1 SGHDT and CDR2 YYEEEE come from the germline V gene. Trimming took 4 bases from V and 5 from J, leaving 18 bases between them. The CDR3 region is CASSPPAAGWETQYF. For the CDR3, the DNA is TGTGCCAGCAGCCCGCCTGCCGCAGGCTGGGAGACCCAGTACTTC.

The chain recombines TRBV6-5 with TRBJ2-7; 8 bases agree with TRBD1. Germline CDR1 MNHEY, CDR2 SVGAGI. The CDR3 loop spans 14 amino acids. Germline trimming cut 6 bases from V and 1 base from J; bases unmatched to any gene: 5. The CDR3 protein is CASRTGGPSYEQYF. CDR3 sequence (DNA): TGTGCCAGCAGAACAGGGGGACCATCCTACGAGCAGTACTTC.

The V gene is TRBV7-9, the J gene TRBJ1-1; the match to TRBD1 covers 8 bases. Germline V gene lookup returns CDR1 SEHNR and CDR2 FQNEAQ (reference sequence). The V segment lost 4 bases and the J segment 4 bases; nucleotides outside the gene matches: 8. This CDR3 spans 15 amino acids. CDR3 sequence reads: CASSSGQGLGTEAFF. The CDR3 coding sequence is TGTGCCAGCAGCTCCGGACAGGGTTTGGGCACTGAAGCTTTCTTT. The variable domain in full, completed from reference TRBV7-9 and TRBJ1-1, reads DTGVSQNPRHKITKRGQNVTFRCDPISEHNRLYWYRQTLGQGPEFLTYFQNEAQLEKSRLLSDRFSAERPKGSFSTLEIQRTEQGDSAMYLCASSSGQGLGTEAFFGQGTRLTVV.

DNA of the CDR3: TGTGCCAGCAGCCGGATCCTGGGACAGCAGAACACTGAAGCTTTCTTT. It encodes CASSRILGQQNTEAFF. The rearrangement links TRBV5-6 to TRBJ1-1; 7 positions match TRBD1. The V gene end was trimmed by 4 bases and the J gene end by 1 base; junction bases not matched to a gene: 10. The CDR3 spans 16 residues. Looked up from germline, CDR1 is SGHDT and CDR2 is YYEEEE. Combining the CDR3 with reference TRBV5-6 and TRBJ1-1 gives the whole variable domain DAGVTQSPTHLIKTRGQQVTLRCSPKSGHDTVSWYQQALGQGPQFIFQYYEEEERQRGNFPDRFSGHQFPNYSSELNVNALLLGDSALYLCASSRILGQQNTEAFFGQGTRLTVV.

This chain joins TRBV5-1 and TRBJ2-2; no firm D call. With 5 bases removed from V and 1 base from J, the gap between germline ends came to 12 bases. The germline V gene encodes CDR1 SGHRS and CDR2 YFSETQ. This CDR3 spans 15 amino acids. CDR3 region: CASSSNSLNTGELFF. In DNA, the CDR3 is TGCGCCAGCAGTTCGAACAGCCTGAACACCGGGGAGCTGTTTTTT. Based on the CDR3 plus reference TRBV5-1 and TRBJ2-2, the full variable domain is KAGVTQTPRYLIKTRGQQVTLSCSPISGHRSVSWYQQTPGQGLQFLFEYFSETQRNKGNFPGRFSGRQFSNSRSEMNVSTLELGDSALYLCASSSNSLNTGELFFGEGSRLTVL.

The chain employs TRBV11-1 and TRBJ2-1, with D perhaps TRBD1 (5 bases). CDR1 is SGHAT, CDR2 FQDESV, per germline (reference sequence). This CDR3 is 14 amino acids long. Trimming took off 5 bases at V and 5 bases at J, with 13 bases between the two ends. The CDR3 DNA follows: TGTGCCAGCAGCCCCCGACAGCAGAACAATGAGCAGTTCTTC. Protein: CASSPRQQNNEQFF.

The rearrangement links TRBV4-3 to TRBJ2-3, with D possibly being TRBD1 (6 bases). Trimming removed 1 base at V and 6 bases at J, with 14 bases between. Germline lookup yields CDR1 LGHNA and CDR2 YSLEER. This CDR3 is built from 15 residues. DNA of the CDR3: TGCGCCAGCAGCCAAGGGGAACAGGGTTACGATACGCAGTATTTT. It encodes CASSQGEQGYDTQYF.

The chain employs TRBV30 and TRBJ1-3, with D maybe TRBD1 (5 bases). This CDR3 has 15 residues. V lost 8 bases and J lost 2, with 19 bases in between. From germline, CDR1 is GTSNPN and CDR2 SVGIG (reference sequence). CDR3 sequence reads: CAGVDRPPAGNTIYF. In DNA, the CDR3 is TGTGCCGGAGTAGACAGACCTCCGGCTGGAAACACCATATATTTT. Looking up the rest from reference TRBV30 and TRBJ1-3 gives the full variable domain: SQTIHQWPATLVQPVGSPLSLECTVEGTSNPNLYWYRQAAGRGLQLLFYSVGIGQISSEVPQNLSASRPQDRQFILSSKKLLLSDSGFYLCAGVDRPPAGNTIYFGEGSWLTVV.